A single sample is the source of the 5 T cell receptor beta chains below, sequenced in a study of CD8 T cells in Susac syndrome. RNA was extracted with the RNeasy kit, and a quantity of roughly 0.5 to 1 ug was reverse transcribed using random hexamers. TCRdb reanalysed the immunoSEQ multiplex PCR reads using MiXCR and keeps one entry per CDR3 protein. The table shows around 170,000 distinct CDR3 sequences, with approximately 95% occurring only once. Sequencing used CD8+ T cells from PBMCs. These receptor sequences come from a human donor with multiple sclerosis.

The table lists this clonotype with a few counts. The chain is built from TRBV9 and TRBJ2-7; TRBD1 matches 10 bases. V dropped 3 bases and J dropped 2; count of bases not matched to a gene: 2. The CDR3 extends over 14 amino acids. Germline assignment: CDR1 SGDLS and CDR2 YYNGEE. The DNA for the CDR3 is TGTGCCAGCAGCGGGGGACAGGGGACCTACGAGCAGTACTTC. It specifies CASSGGQGTYEQYF.

The V and J genes are TRBV12-3 or TRBV12-4 and TRBJ1-1, with no clear D. V lost 3 bases and J lost 6, with 14 bases in between. The CDR3 runs 14 residues. CDR3 coding DNA: TGTGCCAGCAGTTTCCGTAGACTGGAGGCTGAAGCTTTCTTT. This translates into CASSFRRLEAEAFF.

The chain links TRBV10-2 to TRBJ2-7, with D perhaps TRBD1 (6 bases). The CDR3 sequence is 14 residues long. Germline V gene data show CDR1 as WSHSY and CDR2 as SAAADI. Between the trimmed V and J ends, which lost 4 bases and 2 bases, there was a span of 12 bases. The CDR3 DNA reads TGCGCCAGCAGTGGAGCAGGGGCCGCCTACGAGCAGTACTTC. As protein: CASSGAGAAYEQYF.

The rearrangement uses TRBV9 and TRBJ2-1; 7 bases are a match to TRBD1. This CDR3 spans 14 amino acids. With V trimmed by 3 bases and J by 5 bases, 5 bases remained unmatched. Germline CDR1 reads SGDLS; CDR2 reads YYNGEE. This chain's CDR3 is CASSAGTEDNEQFF. The CDR3, as DNA: TGTGCCAGCAGCGCGGGGACAGAGGACAATGAGCAGTTCTTC.

The V call is TRBV27, the J call TRBJ1-5; possible D gene TRBD1, 6 bases. Germline assignment: CDR1 MNHEY and CDR2 SMNVEV (reference sequence). With 4 bases removed from V and 6 bases from J, the gap between germline ends came to 13 bases. CDR3 size: 14 residues. The DNA of the CDR3 is TGTGCCAGCAGTTCCACGGGGGCGGGTCAGCCCCAGCATTTT. Its translation is CASSSTGAGQPQHF.